Each of the 9 T cell receptor beta chains below was sequenced from the same sample in a study of Tregs in tolerant kidney transplant recipients. The protocol was immunoSEQ multiplex PCR, while the TCRdb copy is restricted to in-frame clones and leaves out a portion. Of 240,000 or so clones in the sample, 65% to 85% were seen once. What was sequenced was CD4+ T cells from blood. The source of these receptors is a human donor in good health.

This clone was detected only a few times. The rearrangement uses TRBV10-3 and TRBJ2-1, with D tentatively TRBD1 or TRBD2 (6 bases each). Trimming left V 7 bases short and J 7 bases short, with 26 bases between. From germline, CDR1 is ENHRY and CDR2 SYGVKD. The CDR3 loop spans 17 amino acids. This CDR3 reads CAITPYMGGGSTNEQFF. The CDR3 coding sequence is TGTGCCATCACTCCCTATATGGGGGGCGGGTCAACGAATGAGCAGTTCTTC.

The rearrangement uses TRBV30 and TRBJ2-7; 11 bases are shared with TRBD2. CDR3 length equals 14 residues. The germline V gene encodes CDR1 GTSNPN and CDR2 SVGIG (reference sequence). Trimming took 5 bases from V and 1 from J; bases not matched to a gene: 4. CDR3 protein: CAWGLAGFSYEQYF. DNA for the CDR3: TGTGCCTGGGGACTAGCGGGTTTTTCCTACGAGCAGTACTTC.

V usage is TRBV5-1 and J usage is TRBJ2-5; 7 bases map to TRBD1. V lost 0 bases to trimming and J lost 3 bases; unmatched junction nucleotides: 2. CDR3 size: 14 residues. Germline assignment: CDR1 SGHRS and CDR2 YFSETQ. The CDR3: CASSLGTGEETQYF. As DNA, the CDR3 is TGCGCCAGCAGCTTGGGGACAGGAGAAGAGACCCAGTACTTC.

The chain has TRBV20-1 and TRBJ2-7; D unclear. Trimming cost V 5 bases and J 5 bases, with 10 bases left between them. Germline values: CDR1 DFQATT, CDR2 SNEGSKA (reference sequence). The CDR3 length is 11 residues. The CDR3, as DNA: TGCAGTGCTTCACAGTCCCACGAGCAGTACTTC. It is translated as CSASQSHEQYF.

A word on this clone: Other DNA sequences in the sample encode the same CDR3. The CDR3 region has the DNA TGTGCCAGCAGCGTAGGGCTAGCGGGGGGAAGGACAGATACGCAGTATTTT. Translation gives CASSVGLAGGRTDTQYF. The chain couples TRBV9 to TRBJ2-3, with TRBD2 matching over 11 bases. Unmatched junction bases numbered 6, after V lost 0 bases and J lost 3 bases. The CDR3 totals 17 residues. The germline gives CDR1 SGDLS, CDR2 YYNGEE.

The chain joins TRBV29-1 to TRBJ1-2, with D maybe TRBD1 (6 bases). In germline, CDR1 is SQVTM, CDR2 ANQGSEA. The CDR3 runs 13 residues. V was trimmed by 0 bases and J by 8 bases, leaving 13 bases between them. CDR3: CSVEDPGARGYTF. The CDR3 DNA sequence: TGCAGCGTTGAAGATCCGGGGGCGCGGGGCTACACCTTC.

This chain uses TRBV6-5 with TRBJ2-3; perhaps TRBD2 as D (6 bases). This CDR3 has 15 amino acids. CDR1 is MNHEY and CDR2 is SVGAGI in the germline V gene. The ends were cut back, 6 bases at V and 0 bases at J, with 13 bases in the middle. The CDR3 protein is CASSDTRGSTDTQYF. CDR3 coding DNA: TGTGCCAGCAGCGACACGCGGGGTAGCACAGATACGCAGTATTTT.

The chain uses TRBV15 and TRBJ1-5, with D tentatively TRBD1 (5 bases). The CDR3 loop spans 14 amino acids. The germline gives CDR1 LNHNV, CDR2 YYDKDF (reference sequence). V was trimmed by 3 bases and J by 1 base, leaving 7 bases between them. In DNA, the CDR3 is TGTGCCACCAGCAGGAGGGACAGCAATCAGCCCCAGCATTTT. It yields the protein CATSRRDSNQPQHF.

The V gene is TRBV6-5, the J gene TRBJ1-5; 7 bases fit TRBD1. In germline, CDR1 is MNHEY, CDR2 SVGAGI. This CDR3 is 15 amino acids long. V was clipped by 5 bases and J by 4 bases; unmatched bases: 8. The CDR3 region is CASSRYRGLNQPQHF. The CDR3 bases are TGTGCCAGCAGTCGCTACAGGGGTCTAAATCAGCCCCAGCATTTT.